The clone carrying this TCR beta chain showed up many times. Its antigen is still unknown. Clinical symptoms, serum thyroxine and TRAb, thyroid ultrasound and orbital computed tomography together formed the diagnostic basis. The CDR3 is 15 amino acids. V shed 6 bases and J shed 3 bases, with 21 bases lying between them. CDR1 DFQATT and CDR2 SNEGSKA come from the germline V gene (reference sequence). The data were obtained in a study of T cells in Graves' hyperthyroidism and ophthalmopathy. The investigators amplified TCR beta CDR3 regions from RNA transcripts. HTBI primers were the set used in a first-round RT-PCR of the TCR CDR3. TCRdb reanalysed the multiplex PCR reads using MiXCR and keeps one entry per CDR3 protein. Of around 190,000 distinct CDR3 sequences listed, about a sixth are singletons. Study conclusions and caveats: The model predicted ophthalmopathy a median roughly six months before onset.

The TCR comes from a woman aged 45 to 65 with Graves' hyperthyroidism. Material for sequencing was blood. V and J are TRBV20-1 and TRBJ2-7; D remains unclear. CDR3 bases: TGCAGTGCAAGAAGACCTTCCCTTCCAAGCTACGAGCAGTACTTC. Protein: CSARRPSLPSYEQYF.